The present T cell receptor (beta chain) was sequenced within a study of blood T cell repertoires in COVID-19. Study at large: Spain, Italy and the United States supplied samples that represented acute and convalescent COVID-19.

The table came from immunoSEQ multiplex PCR; TCRdb's copy has only in-frame clones and leaves some out. The repertoire holds under 65,000 clones, with more than 75% as singletons. Participants were aged 18 to 89 years from some 24 US areas. Participant-reported clinical history was the basis for cohort assignment. The CDR3 loop spans 15 amino acids. CDR1 is SGHVS, CDR2 FQNEAQ, per germline. V was pared by 2 bases and J by 7 bases, with 10 bases of the junction left unmatched. This clone has only one observation. Sequencing was done on a sample of PBMCs or T cells enriched from blood (not recorded which). The chain carries TRBV7-8 and TRBJ1-2; TRBD1 aligns across 7 bases. This clonotype was sampled from a woman aged 45 to 65 with acute COVID-19. CDR3 residues: CASSLQSVRGSGYTF. CDR3 nucleotide sequence: TGTGCCAGCAGCTTACAAAGCGTCAGGGGGAGTGGCTACACCTTC.